This TCR beta chain was identified during a study of blood T cell repertoires in COVID-19. About the research overall: The study drew acute and convalescent COVID-19 samples from the United States, Italy and Spain. T cells, B-cell-depleted T cells, or PBMCs provided the cDNA or gDNA that served as material.

The data were produced by immunoSEQ multiplex PCR, yet TCRdb's version contains in-frame clones alone and is incomplete. Seen here are roughly 230,000 clones, 84% observed once, and the top ten hold 4% to 5.5%. The CDR3 is 15 residues long. Germline V gene sequence: CDR1 LNHNV, CDR2 YYDKDF (reference sequence). V shed 0 bases and J shed 3 bases, with 8 bases lying between them. The sequence was collected from a man over 45 with active or convalescent COVID-19. J is TRBJ1-4 and V is TRBV15; D call uncertain. The sequencing input was peripheral blood. DNA of the CDR3: TGTGCCACCAGCAGAGATTTACAGTCTAATGAAAAACTGTTTTTT. This encodes CATSRDLQSNEKLFF.